A selection of T cell receptor beta chains follows, all from one sample in a study of brain T cells in children with intractable seizures. Clones were sequenced by immunoSEQ multiplex PCR, and TCRdb holds only the in-frame ones, with some missing. This table holds about 320,000 clones, nearly 95% found once. Sequenced here: peripheral blood, sampled more than 4 months after surgery. The receptor set was obtained from a boy in the first two years of life with tuberous sclerosis and intractable seizures. Each CDR3 is given with its conserved first and last residue. The D gene is left open where the match is weak. Clone size appears in some rows only: once, few, many, or a class for an expanded clone.

TRBJ2-7	.	TRBD1	TRBV5-6	CASSLLRDRGTYEQYF	TGTGCCAGCAGCTTACTACGGGACAGGGGAACCTACGAGCAGTACTTC
TRBJ1-2	.	.	TRBV5-1	CASSLVAGRPLGYTF	TGCGCCAGCAGCTTGGTGGCCGGGAGGCCGCTAGGCTACACCTTC
TRBJ2-7	.	.	TRBV5-5	CASSPGGQLEQYF	TGTGCCAGCAGCCCCGGAGGACAACTCGAGCAGTACTTC
TRBJ2-7	once	TRBD2	TRBV7-8	CASSSRGEGAYEQYF	TGTGCCAGCAGCTCGCGGGGGGAAGGGGCCTACGAGCAGTACTTC
TRBJ2-3	.	TRBD2	TRBV7-2	CASSSTSGGTDTQYF	TGTGCCAGCAGCTCTACTAGCGGAGGTACAGATACGCAGTATTTT
TRBJ2-7	.	TRBD1	TRBV3-1/TRBV3-2	CASSPIPGQVLYEQYF	TGTGCCAGCAGCCCTATACCGGGACAGGTTCTCTACGAGCAGTACTTC
TRBJ2-3	once	.	TRBV5-8	CASSLVWTPTDTQYF	TGTGCCAGCAGCTTGGTGTGGACTCCCACTGATACGCAGTATTTT
TRBJ1-1	.	.	TRBV25-1	CASSEYRQAETEAFF	TGTGCCAGCAGTGAATATAGACAGGCTGAAACTGAAGCTTTCTTT
TRBJ1-1	.	TRBD1	TRBV20-1	CSAPDRVVAFF	TGCAGTGCCCCCGACAGGGTGGTTGCTTTCTTT
TRBJ2-7	.	TRBD2	TRBV27	CASSRVAGVDYEQYF	TGTGCCAGCAGTCGAGTAGCGGGAGTTGACTACGAGCAGTACTTC
TRBJ2-7	.	.	TRBV6-5	CASSYSIDRNYEQYF	TGTGCCAGCAGTTACTCGATAGACAGGAACTACGAGCAGTACTTC
TRBJ2-6	.	.	TRBV9	CASSVEVSGANVLTF	TGTGCCAGCAGCGTCGAGGTCTCTGGGGCCAACGTCCTGACTTTC
TRBJ2-2	.	.	TRBV7-5	CARFFTGTAANTGELFF	TGTGCCAGATTCTTCACCGGGACCGCAGCGAACACCGGGGAGCTGTTTTTT
TRBJ2-5	few	TRBD2	TRBV4-2	CASSQDLAAQETQYF	TGTGCCAGCAGCCAAGACCTAGCGGCCCAAGAGACCCAGTACTTC
TRBJ2-7	few	.	TRBV9	CASSVIGRTSYEQYF	TGTGCCAGCAGCGTCATCGGACGGACGTCCTACGAGCAGTACTTC
TRBJ2-1	.	TRBD2	TRBV27	CASTKTGRWSVDEQFF	TGTGCCAGCACCAAAACCGGGAGGTGGAGCGTTGATGAGCAGTTCTTC
TRBJ1-1	once	.	TRBV3-1/TRBV3-2	CASSQEAKRNTEAFF	TGTGCCAGCAGCCAAGAGGCCAAAAGAAACACTGAAGCTTTCTTT
TRBJ2-7	.	.	TRBV19	CASRGPSSYEQYF	TGTGCCAGTAGAGGACCAAGCTCCTACGAGCAGTACTTC
TRBJ2-1	once	TRBD1	TRBV19	CASSTRDRVVF	TGTGCCAGTAGCACAAGGGACAGGGTGGTCTTC
TRBJ2-1	.	.	TRBV6-6	CASRASDNNEQFF	TGTGCCAGCAGGGCTAGCGATAACAATGAGCAGTTCTTC
TRBJ1-5	.	.	TRBV19	CASSIDGGEPQHF	TGTGCCAGTAGTATAGATGGGGGAGAGCCCCAGCATTTT
TRBJ1-2	.	.	TRBV9	CASSVQGTNYGYTF	TGTGCCAGCAGCGTACAAGGAACTAACTATGGCTACACCTTC
TRBJ2-2	few	TRBD2	TRBV4-2	CASSQVAGLANTGELFF	TGTGCCAGCAGCCAAGTGGCGGGACTAGCGAACACCGGGGAGCTGTTTTTT
TRBJ2-1	once	TRBD2	TRBV9	CASSASGGYYNEQFF	TGTGCCAGCAGCGCTAGCGGGGGGTACTACAATGAGCAGTTCTTC
TRBJ2-7	.	TRBD2	TRBV18	CASSPGGEGAYEQYF	TGTGCCAGCTCACCAGGGGGGGAGGGAGCCTACGAGCAGTACTTC
TRBJ1-1	.	.	TRBV19	CASSIREWAEAFF	TGTGCCAGTAGTATTAGGGAATGGGCTGAAGCTTTCTTT
TRBJ2-3	once	.	TRBV7-7	CASSLDTGYTDTQYF	TGTGCTAGCAGCTTAGATACGGGCTACACAGATACGCAGTATTTT
TRBJ2-1	.	TRBD2	TRBV28	CASSRTSGNNGEQFF	TGTGCCAGCAGTCGGACTAGCGGGAATAATGGTGAGCAGTTCTTC
TRBJ2-1	.	TRBD2	TRBV5-1	CASSLVSPGLAGETGNEQFF	TGCGCCAGCAGCTTGGTTAGTCCGGGACTAGCGGGAGAAACGGGAAATGAGCAGTTCTTC
TRBJ2-2	.	.	TRBV11-3	CASSRRVGELFF	TGTGCCAGCAGTCGACGGGTCGGGGAGCTGTTTTTT
TRBJ2-2	.	.	TRBV30	CAWSVRSTGELFF	TGTGCCTGGAGTGTACGTAGCACCGGGGAGCTGTTTTTT
TRBJ1-5	.	TRBD1	TRBV4-1	CASSQDLNTGGNQPQHF	TGCGCCAGCAGCCAAGATCTGAACACAGGGGGGAATCAGCCCCAGCATTTT
TRBJ1-4	.	.	TRBV6-6	CASSFPWEGPNEKLFF	TGTGCCAGCAGTTTCCCCTGGGAGGGCCCTAATGAAAAACTGTTTTTT
TRBJ2-5	once	TRBD2	TRBV30	CAWSGTPRFSGRFQETQYF	TGTGCCTGGAGTGGCACCCCAAGATTTAGCGGGAGATTCCAAGAGACCCAGTACTTC
TRBJ1-2	.	TRBD1	TRBV6-2/TRBV6-3	CASSLLWTGDYGYTF	TGTGCCAGCAGTCTCCTTTGGACAGGGGACTATGGCTACACCTTC
TRBJ1-1	.	.	TRBV6-1	CASSEGAPWRSVTEAFF	TGTGCCAGCAGTGAAGGGGCACCTTGGAGGTCGGTCACTGAAGCTTTCTTT
TRBJ2-3	.	TRBD2	TRBV4-1	CASSQVPLAGGRSTDTQYF	TGCGCCAGCAGCCAAGTCCCCCTAGCGGGGGGCCGTAGCACAGATACGCAGTATTTT
TRBJ1-5	.	.	TRBV7-9	CASSAEGDQPQHF	TGTGCCAGCAGCGCAGAAGGGGATCAGCCCCAGCATTTT
TRBJ2-3	.	.	TRBV6-5	CASSYGKLGADTQYF	TGTGCCAGCAGTTACGGGAAACTTGGGGCAGATACGCAGTATTTT